Here is one T cell receptor (beta chain) with its context. Its specificity is unknown. This specimen belongs to a study of cytomegalovirus exposure and HLA in healthy donors. About the study: Most genotyped donors, over 70% of around 370, had Caucasian-associated genetic ancestry.

V lost 5 bases and J 8 bases, leaving 15 bases between the germline ends. Germline V gene lookup returns CDR1 SEHNR and CDR2 FQNEAQ (reference sequence). The CDR3 totals 13 residues. The PCR ran on 60 Vbeta and 13 Jbeta primers. Original processing notes: Later analysis identified approximately 88 million unique TCR beta chains, about 10 million shared. Produced via immunoSEQ multiplex PCR; TCRdb's table is partial and in-frame only. That table gives V, J and clone size, and the DNA gave D and trimming. The repertoire consists of around 94,000 clones, with approximately 76% occurring once and the leading ten covering around 19%. Whole-study results and caveats: The authors later linked a missense DCLRE1C variant to TCR beta V- and J-gene trimming.

This sequence originates from a woman in her sixties in good health and CMV-seropositive. The rearrangement uses TRBV7-9 and TRBJ1-2; D is uncertain. Source material: PBMCs. For the CDR3, the DNA is TGTGCCAGCAGCCGAGACAACCCCCTGGGCTACACCTTC. Translated, it gives CASSRDNPLGYTF. Together with reference TRBV7-9 and TRBJ1-2, the CDR3 gives the full variable domain: DTGVSQNPRHKITKRGQNVTFRCDPISEHNRLYWYRQTLGQGPEFLTYFQNEAQLEKSRLLSDRFSAERPKGSFSTLEIQRTEQGDSAMYLCASSRDNPLGYTFGSGTRLTVV.